The rows below give T cell receptor beta chains drawn from one sample of a study of cytomegalovirus exposure and HLA in healthy donors. Sequenced by immunoSEQ multiplex PCR; TCRdb stores in-frame clones only, minus some. The data contain 95,000 to 150,000 clones, 75% to 90% of them singletons. The source material was PBMCs. The receptors were sampled from a female donor in good health and CMV-seropositive. CDR3s include the opening cysteine and the closing phenylalanine or tryptophan. D genes are given only for firm matches. Some rows mark clone size as missing; the rest say once, few, many or name a class of expanded clone.

V gene,clone size,J gene,CDR3 length,D gene,CDR3 protein,CDR3 DNA
TRBV7-8,-,TRBJ1-1,14,TRBD1,CASSPEGAGREAFF,TGTGCCAGCAGCCCAGAGGGGGCGGGACGTGAAGCTTTCTTT
TRBV30,few,TRBJ1-2,12,-,CAWRAGGYGYTF,TGTGCCTGGAGGGCGGGGGGCTATGGCTACACCTTC
TRBV27,-,TRBJ1-2,17,TRBD1,CASSYTLRGQGANGYTF,TGTGCCAGCAGTTACACATTGCGAGGACAGGGGGCGAATGGCTACACCTTC
TRBV19,-,TRBJ1-2,19,-,CASSIGIWRSVGLYKGYTF,TGTGCCAGTAGTATCGGCATCTGGAGGAGTGTCGGGTTGTATAAGGGCTACACCTTC
TRBV5-1,few,TRBJ2-5,17,TRBD1,CASSLQPGQGSEETQYF,TGCGCCAGCAGCCTACAACCGGGACAGGGGTCTGAAGAGACCCAGTACTTC
TRBV7-9,-,TRBJ2-3,12,-,CASSYHSDTQYF,TGTGCCAGCAGCTACCACTCAGATACGCAGTATTTT
TRBV5-1,-,TRBJ1-2,15,-,CASSLVGGRGYGYTF,TGCGCCAGCAGCTTGGTTGGGGGCAGAGGCTATGGCTACACCTTC
TRBV18,-,TRBJ2-3,16,-,CASSPPRLGVTDTQYF,TGTGCCAGCTCACCACCTCGACTAGGCGTCACAGATACGCAGTATTTT
TRBV19,-,TRBJ2-7,13,TRBD2,CASSPLAGYEQYF,TGTGCCAGTAGTCCACTAGCGGGGTACGAGCAGTACTTC
TRBV5-3,few,TRBJ1-2,13,-,CARSLYAGGGYTF,TGTGCCAGAAGCTTGTACGCTGGGGGCGGCTACACCTTC
TRBV28,-,TRBJ1-1,16,-,CASSLSGQGLNTEAFF,TGTGCCAGCAGTTTATCTGGGCAGGGGTTGAACACTGAAGCTTTCTTT
TRBV4-1,-,TRBJ2-5,15,-,CASSQGLEVQETQYF,TGCGCCAGCAGCCAAGGACTGGAGGTCCAAGAGACCCAGTACTTC
TRBV4-1,few,TRBJ2-7,15,TRBD1,CASSMGQGAPYEQYF,TGCGCCAGCAGCATGGGACAGGGGGCCCCCTACGAGCAGTACTTC
TRBV7-2,-,TRBJ2-7,15,TRBD1,CASSSDRGLFYEQYF,TGTGCCAGCAGCTCAGACAGGGGCCTTTTCTACGAGCAGTACTTC
TRBV5-6,-,TRBJ1-2,11,-,CASSLQGLHTF,TGTGCCAGCAGCTTGCAGGGTCTCCACACCTTC
TRBV15,-,TRBJ2-7,14,-,CATSRGDWAGEQYF,TGTGCCACCAGCAGGGGGGACTGGGCCGGAGAGCAGTACTTC
TRBV6-5,-,TRBJ2-7,15,-,CASSSNRVGVYEQYF,TGTGCCAGCAGTTCCAACAGGGTAGGGGTCTACGAGCAGTACTTC
TRBV27,-,TRBJ1-2,14,TRBD1,CASSPNRGGYGYTF,TGTGCCAGCAGTCCTAACAGGGGTGGCTATGGCTACACCTTC
TRBV6-1,-,TRBJ2-1,15,TRBD2,CASSGLAGAYNEQFF,TGTGCCAGCAGTGGGCTAGCGGGGGCTTACAATGAGCAGTTCTTC
TRBV7-9,few,TRBJ1-1,18,-,CASSLVGRGAIMNTEAFF,TGTGCCAGCAGCTTAGTAGGGCGGGGGGCGATAATGAACACTGAAGCTTTCTTT